This is a list of T cell receptor beta chains from one sample in a study of regulatory and conventional T cells in RAG deficiency. TCRdb's copy holds only in-frame clones and misses some; the assay was immunoSEQ multiplex PCR. The sample carries some 21,000 clones, 95% to 97% recorded once. Another study also made use of these data, one on regulatory T cells.

The specimen sequenced was CD25- CD4+ T cells sorted from blood. These receptors all stem from a human donor in good health. Each CDR3 is given with its conserved first and last residue. The order of the fields is CDR3 length, V gene, J gene, D gene, clone size, CDR3 DNA, CDR3 protein. A D gene is named only where the DNA matches it firmly. A clone size is listed for some rows: how often the clone was seen (once, few, many), or a class if it is expanded.

15	TRBV6-5	TRBJ2-1	-	once	TGTGCCAGCAGTTTTCGCGACACGTCCTACAATGAGCAGTTCTTC	CASSFRDTSYNEQFF
18	TRBV4-1	TRBJ1-1	-	-	TGCGCCAGCAGCCAAGATAGCCAGGGTCCTATCATGAACACTGAAGCTTTCTTT	CASSQDSQGPIMNTEAFF
14	TRBV5-1	TRBJ1-2	TRBD1	-	TGCGCCAGCAGCTTTGGACAGGGACGGTATGGCTACACCTTC	CASSFGQGRYGYTF
13	TRBV5-1	TRBJ2-7	-	-	TGCGCCAGCCGCCACCTGGGCACCTACGAGCAGTACTTC	CASRHLGTYEQYF
12	TRBV2	TRBJ1-2	-	-	TGTGCCAGCAGGGCACAGTCCTATGGCTACACCTTC	CASRAQSYGYTF
12	TRBV6-1	TRBJ1-1	-	-	TGTGCCAGCAGTACAGTGAACACTGAAGCTTTCTTT	CASSTVNTEAFF
14	TRBV5-8	TRBJ1-2	TRBD1	-	TGTGCCAGCTCATTACCGGGACAGGGTCCGGGCTACACCTTC	CASSLPGQGPGYTF
16	TRBV18	TRBJ1-6	-	-	TGTGCCAGCTCATCGACCCAAGGGAGCGGCCATTCACCCCTCCACTTT	CASSSTQGSGHSPLHF
15	TRBV10-3	TRBJ2-1	-	once	TGTGCCATCAGTGAGTCGGGGGGGCCCTACAATGAGCAGTTCTTC	CAISESGGPYNEQFF
13	TRBV19	TRBJ1-2	-	-	TGTGCCACCGACAATCCCGGCAGCTATGGCTACACCTTC	CATDNPGSYGYTF
15	TRBV13	TRBJ2-1	-	-	TGTGCCAGCAGCACCCGGGACTGGGCCTACAATGAGCAGTTCTTC	CASSTRDWAYNEQFF
10	TRBV20-1	TRBJ2-5	-	-	TGCAGTGCTCTTCAAGAGACCCAGTACTTC	CSALQETQYF
13	TRBV5-4	TRBJ1-2	TRBD1	-	TGTGCCAGCAGCTCCGGACAGGGCTATGGCTACACCTTC	CASSSGQGYGYTF
15	TRBV9	TRBJ2-2	-	-	TGTGCCAGCAGCGCGGAGGGATGGGACACCGGGGAGCTGTTTTTT	CASSAEGWDTGELFF
14	TRBV19	TRBJ2-7	TRBD1	-	TGTGCCAGTAGTATCGGACAGGGCGGGTACGAGCAGTACTTC	CASSIGQGGYEQYF
15	TRBV19	TRBJ1-2	-	-	TGTGCCAGTAGTAATCTTTCCAGACATTTCATGGGCTACACCTTC	CASSNLSRHFMGYTF
13	TRBV28	TRBJ2-2	-	-	TGTGCCAGCAGTTTTCCTTTGCGAAGTGAGCTGTTTTTT	CASSFPLRSELFF
14	TRBV6-1	TRBJ2-7	TRBD2	-	TGTGCCAGCACCTCCGGGACTAGCTCCTACGAGCAGTACTTC	CASTSGTSSYEQYF
13	TRBV19	TRBJ2-1	TRBD2	-	TGTGCCAGTAGCCTGACTAGCCTGCATGAGCAGTTCTTC	CASSLTSLHEQFF
15	TRBV5-6	TRBJ2-5	TRBD2	-	TGTGCCAGCAGCTTTTGGGGGGGAGGGCTGGAGACCCAGTACTTC	CASSFWGGGLETQYF
17	TRBV7-6	TRBJ1-2	TRBD1	-	TGTGCCAGCAGCGTAGGGATAACAGGGGATGGTAACTATGGCTACACCTTC	CASSVGITGDGNYGYTF
13	TRBV5-4	TRBJ2-1	-	-	TGTGCCAGCAGCCGCTGGCTAGTAAATGAGCAGTTCTTC	CASSRWLVNEQFF
14	TRBV6-1	TRBJ1-3	-	-	TGTGCCAGCACTTCCGGGAACTCTGGAAACACCATATATTTT	CASTSGNSGNTIYF
16	TRBV6-1	TRBJ1-6	TRBD1	-	TGTGCCAGCAGTGAGAGACAGGGGGAAAGGAATTCACCCCTCCACTTT	CASSERQGERNSPLHF
13	TRBV14	TRBJ1-6	-	-	TGTGCCAGCAGCGACCGAGAGGATTCACCCCTCCACTTT	CASSDREDSPLHF
15	TRBV27	TRBJ2-3	TRBD2	-	TGTGCCAGCAGCTGGACTAGCGGGAACACAGATACGCAGTATTTT	CASSWTSGNTDTQYF
18	TRBV9	TRBJ1-3	TRBD1	-	TGTGCCAGCAGCGTAGGAATCTCAGGGGGGTCTGGTGGAAACACCATATATTTT	CASSVGISGGSGGNTIYF
15	TRBV9	TRBJ2-1	TRBD1	-	TGTGCCAGCAGCGCAATTGGGACAGCTAACAATGAGCAGTTCTTC	CASSAIGTANNEQFF
16	TRBV5-1	TRBJ2-2	TRBD2	-	TGCGCCAGCAGCCGGAATGGGGAGGGACCCACCGGGGAGCTGTTTTTT	CASSRNGEGPTGELFF
13	TRBV6-5	TRBJ2-7	TRBD1	-	TGTGCCAGCAGTTACCGCGGACAGGGGGCGCAGTACTTC	CASSYRGQGAQYF
15	TRBV13	TRBJ1-1	-	-	TGTGCCAGCAGCCTACAGGTTTTAGAGAACACTGAAGCTTTCTTT	CASSLQVLENTEAFF
17	TRBV18	TRBJ1-5	-	-	TGTGCCAGCTCACCCGGGGTGAGAGGTGAAGAAAATCAGCCCCAGCATTTT	CASSPGVRGEENQPQHF
17	TRBV4-3	TRBJ2-3	TRBD2	-	TGCGCCAGCAGCCAAGAGCATGGGGGGGTGAACACAGATACGCAGTATTTT	CASSQEHGGVNTDTQYF
15	TRBV10-3	TRBJ1-6	TRBD1	once	TGTGCCATCAGCACAGACAGGGGTAATAATTCACCCCTCCACTTT	CAISTDRGNNSPLHF
16	TRBV4-1	TRBJ2-1	TRBD2	-	TGCGCCAGCAGCCAAAGAATAGCGGGGGGGCCCCCTGAGCAGTTCTTC	CASSQRIAGGPPEQFF